Listed below are T cell receptor beta chains from one sample, sequenced in a study of blood T cell repertoires in COVID-19. Clones were read by immunoSEQ multiplex PCR, and TCRdb kept only the in-frame ones, dropping some. The data contain some 420,000 clones, 80% to 90% of them singletons. Sequenced material: PBMCs or T cells enriched from blood (not recorded which). These receptor sequences come from a man aged 25-40 years who had recovered from COVID-19. The CDR3 runs from the conserved cysteine through the conserved F or W. D genes are given only for firm matches. A row's size may be missing; if present it is once, few, many or a size class.

v_gene	j_gene	d_gene	len	abundance	CDR3nt	CDR3aa
TRBV30	TRBJ1-2	TRBD1	14	.	TGTGCCTGGAGTGTACAGGGGAGGAACTATGGCTACACCTTC	CAWSVQGRNYGYTF
TRBV30	TRBJ2-7	TRBD2	16	.	TGTGCCTGGAGTCTACCCGGGGGACTATTCTCCTACGAGCAGTACTTC	CAWSLPGGLFSYEQYF
TRBV3-1/TRBV3-2	TRBJ2-7	.	14	.	TGTGCCAGCAGCCAAGGAGATGGGGCGTACGAGCAGTACTTC	CASSQGDGAYEQYF
TRBV5-1	TRBJ2-6	.	14	.	TGCGCCAGCAGCTTGTCAGCTGGGGCCAACGTCCTGACTTTC	CASSLSAGANVLTF
TRBV30	TRBJ2-7	.	14	.	TGTGCCTGCTACCCGGGGGACAGACACTACGAGCAGTACTTC	CACYPGDRHYEQYF
TRBV19	TRBJ2-7	TRBD1	16	.	TGTGCCAGTAGTATTGATCCGGGACAGGGGTTTCGCGAGCAGTACTTC	CASSIDPGQGFREQYF
TRBV19	TRBJ1-1	.	13	.	TGTGCCAGTAGACAGAGACAGAACACTGAAGCTTTCTTT	CASRQRQNTEAFF
TRBV6-6	TRBJ2-1	TRBD2	18	.	TGTGCCAGCAGTCGGACCCGATCCGGGACTAGCGGAGGGGATGAGCAGTTCTTC	CASSRTRSGTSGGDEQFF
TRBV10-3	TRBJ1-2	TRBD1	14	.	TGTGCCATCACAGGGGGACAGACTAACTATGGCTACACCTTC	CAITGGQTNYGYTF
TRBV11-2	TRBJ2-7	.	11	.	TGTGCCAGCAGCCCCGCGAACGAGCAGTACTTC	CASSPANEQYF
TRBV27	TRBJ2-1	TRBD2	16	.	TGTGCCAGCAGTTTAGAGAGCGGGAGTACCTACAATGAGCAGTTCTTC	CASSLESGSTYNEQFF
TRBV2	TRBJ2-2	.	13	.	TGTGCCAGCAGTGGGCTAGACACCGGGGAGCTGTTTTTT	CASSGLDTGELFF
TRBV14	TRBJ2-2	TRBD1	16	.	TGTGCCAGCAGCCCCCTTAGGGACAGAAGCACCGGGGAGCTGTTTTTT	CASSPLRDRSTGELFF
TRBV30	TRBJ2-1	.	15	.	TGTGCCTGGAGTAGGCCTAGCGAGAACTACAATGAGCAGTTCTTC	CAWSRPSENYNEQFF
TRBV28	TRBJ1-3	.	16	.	TGTGCCAGCAGTTATGTGGGGGGTAACCCTGGAAACACCATATATTTT	CASSYVGGNPGNTIYF
TRBV19	TRBJ1-5	.	16	once	TGTGCCAGTAGTATATGGAACATAGACTTAAATCAGCCCCAGCATTTT	CASSIWNIDLNQPQHF
TRBV18	TRBJ2-2	TRBD2	16	.	TGTGCCAGCTCACCGACTAGCGGGAGAAACACCGGGGAGCTGTTTTTT	CASSPTSGRNTGELFF
TRBV18	TRBJ1-1	.	16	.	TGTGCCAGCTCACCTTTACAACAATACATGAACACTGAAGCTTTCTTT	CASSPLQQYMNTEAFF
TRBV7-9	TRBJ2-1	TRBD1	13	.	TGTGCCAGCACAGGGGGCGCGATAAATGAGCAGTTCTTC	CASTGGAINEQFF
TRBV5-1	TRBJ2-7	TRBD1	17	.	TGCGCCAGCAGCCTTGCCGGGTCGGGACAGACGACCTACGAGCAGTACTTC	CASSLAGSGQTTYEQYF
TRBV7-2	TRBJ2-7	TRBD1	15	.	TGTGCCAGCAGCTTAGTGACAGGGGTGACCTACGAGCAGTACTTC	CASSLVTGVTYEQYF
TRBV5-4	TRBJ1-2	TRBD1	13	.	TGTGCCAGCAGAACGACAGGGGTCGGTGGCTACACCTTC	CASRTTGVGGYTF
TRBV25-1	TRBJ1-1	TRBD1	14	few	TGTGCCAGCAGTCAAGGACAGGCGAACACTGAAGCTTTCTTT	CASSQGQANTEAFF
TRBV5-1	TRBJ2-1	.	13	.	TGCGCCAGCAGCACCCCAGAACAGGGAACGCAGTTCTTC	CASSTPEQGTQFF
TRBV7-6	TRBJ1-5	TRBD1	16	.	TGTGCCAGCAGCTTAGCACAGGGGGACAGGGTTAAGCCCCAGCATTTT	CASSLAQGDRVKPQHF
TRBV28	TRBJ1-3	.	13	few	TGTGCCAGCAGTTTACGCCGCGCAAGCACCATATATTTT	CASSLRRASTIYF
TRBV27	TRBJ1-6	TRBD1	14	.	TGTGCCAGCAGAGAACAGGGGAAGCACTCACCCCTCCACTTT	CASREQGKHSPLHF
TRBV27	TRBJ2-5	TRBD2	18	.	TGTGCCAGCAGTTTATTAGGGACTAGCGGGAGGGCCCCAGAGACCCAGTACTTC	CASSLLGTSGRAPETQYF
TRBV27	TRBJ2-1	.	16	.	TGTGCCAGCAGTTTACCGAACCCGGGACTACAGGGTGAGCAGTTCTTC	CASSLPNPGLQGEQFF
TRBV5-5	TRBJ1-4	.	16	.	TGTGCCAGCAGCTTTAGCGGGGGTTCAACTAATGAAAAACTGTTTTTT	CASSFSGGSTNEKLFF
TRBV30	TRBJ2-5	.	14	.	TGTGCCTGGAGTGCCCCGCAGGGGTGGGAGACCCAGTACTTC	CAWSAPQGWETQYF
TRBV10-3	TRBJ2-1	TRBD2	13	.	TGTGCCACTAGCGGCTCAGGCTACAATGAGCAGTTCTTC	CATSGSGYNEQFF
TRBV9	TRBJ2-5	.	15	.	TGTGCCAGCAGCGTAGGTCCGTCGCAGCAAGAGACCCAGTACTTC	CASSVGPSQQETQYF
TRBV28	TRBJ1-1	.	13	.	TGTGCCAGCAGTTTTTTAGTGAACACTGAAGCTTTCTTT	CASSFLVNTEAFF
TRBV28	TRBJ2-2	.	15	.	TGTGCCAGCAGTTCACCCTATCAGGACACCGGGGAGCTGTTTTTT	CASSSPYQDTGELFF
TRBV6-2/TRBV6-3	TRBJ2-5	TRBD2	15	.	TGTGCCAGCAGTTACTTAGCGGGAGTGCGTGAGACCCAGTACTTC	CASSYLAGVRETQYF
TRBV19	TRBJ1-1	.	14	.	TGTGCCACGGGGGGTGGAGGAGGAGACACTGAAGCTTTCTTT	CATGGGGGDTEAFF
TRBV6-5	TRBJ2-7	TRBD1	15	.	TGTGCCAGCAGAAAGGGACAGGGGGAAAACTACGAGCAGTACTTC	CASRKGQGENYEQYF
TRBV10-1	TRBJ2-3	.	11	once	TGCGCCAGCAGTGAGTCACAGACGCAGTATTTT	CASSESQTQYF
TRBV4-1	TRBJ2-7	.	15	.	TGCGCCAGCAGCCCAGAAGAGGCTAGGTCCTACGAGCAGTACTTC	CASSPEEARSYEQYF
TRBV6-1	TRBJ1-2	TRBD1	13	.	TGTGCCAGCAGTGAAGTGACAGGGCAGGGCTACACCTTC	CASSEVTGQGYTF
TRBV7-9	TRBJ2-6	TRBD2	16	.	TGTGCCAGCAGCCGCGGCGGGAGCTCTGGGGCCAACGTCCTGACTTTC	CASSRGGSSGANVLTF
TRBV23-1	TRBJ1-1	TRBD1	16	.	TGCGCCAGCAGTCGAGTACTAGACAGGGGGAACACTGAAGCTTTCTTT	CASSRVLDRGNTEAFF
TRBV13	TRBJ2-7	.	15	.	TGTGCCAGCAGCTTAGGGGTCCCGGGAGCCTACGAGCAGTACTTC	CASSLGVPGAYEQYF
TRBV5-4	TRBJ1-6	.	13	.	TGTGCCAGCAGCGAAGGGGGTATATCACCCCTCCACTTT	CASSEGGISPLHF
TRBV11-2	TRBJ2-7	TRBD2	13	.	TGTGCCAGCAGACTAGCGGGAGCCTACGAGCAGTACTTC	CASRLAGAYEQYF
TRBV6-5	TRBJ1-2	.	15	.	TGTGCCAGCAGTTCTTTTCAGGGGTCCTCGTATGGCTACACCTTC	CASSSFQGSSYGYTF
TRBV5-1	TRBJ2-3	TRBD2	14	.	TGCGCCAGCAGCCTAGCGGAGACCACAGATACGCAGTATTTT	CASSLAETTDTQYF